Within the sample, the clone carrying this T cell receptor beta chain is medium-sized (0.01 to 0.1%). This CDR3 has 15 residues. Germline assignment: CDR1 LNHDA and CDR2 SQIVND (reference sequence). Losses at the gene ends were 5 bases for V and 5 bases for J; bases not matched to a gene: 6. Each CDR3 protein gets one entry after TCRdb re-called the PCR reads with MiXCR. The table has approximately 1,200 distinct CDR3 sequences, over 15% seen once; the top ten hold approximately 40%. The data were obtained in a study of CXCR3 chemokines and chemotherapy response in bladder cancer. This clonotype was obtained from a human donor with bladder cancer that did not respond to neoadjuvant chemotherapy. The chain combines TRBV19 with TRBJ1-1; 12 nucleotides agree with TRBD1. This specimen was taken from a patient whose treatment included neoadjuvant chemotherapy. The CDR3 coding sequence is TGTGCCAGTAGTGACCGGGACAGGGGGCAAACTGAAGCTTTCTTT. Translated, it gives CASSDRDRGQTEAFF.